The 28 T cell receptor beta chains listed next were all sequenced from one sample in a study of vaccination effects on CD4 cells after COVID-19. The ViraFEST assay expanded antigen-specific CD4+ T cells with viral peptide pools before sequencing. Upon completion of 10 days in culture, CD4+ T cells were isolated. All study participants received two doses of BNT162b2 or mRNA-1273 vaccine. TCRdb keeps only in-frame clones here, not all; method: immunoSEQ multiplex PCR. The table shows roughly 71,000 clones, with 70% to 90% occurring only once. The antigens for these receptors are not known. Here the sequenced sample was CD4+ T cells from PBMCs cultured with HCoV-229E spike peptides, taken after COVID-19 vaccination. These receptors were obtained from a human donor who received a COVID-19 vaccine.

This chain uses TRBV4-1 with TRBJ2-2; 7 nucleotides match TRBD1. The CDR3 has 14 residues. In germline, CDR1 is MGHRA, CDR2 YSYEKL. V lost 1 base, J lost 6 bases, and 2 bases stayed unmatched. This chain's CDR3 is CASSQGQGPGELFF. In DNA, the CDR3 is TGCGCCAGCAGCCAAGGACAGGGACCCGGGGAGCTGTTTTTT.

This clone was seen only a few times. This rearrangement joins TRBV10-3 to TRBJ2-5; no definite D call. CDR3 length: 11 residues. V gave up 7 bases and J gave up 3 bases, with 6 bases separating them. Germline lookup yields CDR1 ENHRY and CDR2 SYGVKD. The CDR3 sequence is CAIKAEETQYF. The CDR3 DNA reads as TGTGCCATCAAAGCAGAAGAGACCCAGTACTTC.

V is TRBV18 and J is TRBJ2-3; D may match TRBD1 or TRBD2 (5 bases each). Trimming shortened V by 0 bases and J by 2 bases, and 6 bases separated the two germline ends. This CDR3 region has 14 residues. Germline-derived CDR1 and CDR2 are KGHSH and LQKENI. The DNA for the CDR3 is TGTGCCAGCTCACCACCTGGGACCACAGATACGCAGTATTTT. This sequence encodes CASSPPGTTDTQYF. Full variable domain (remainder filled in from reference TRBV18 and TRBJ2-3): NAGVMQNPRHLVRRRGQEARLRCSPMKGHSHVYWYRQLPEEGLKFMVYLQKENIIDESGMPKERFSAEFPKEGPSILRIQQVVRGDSAAYFCASSPPGTTDTQYFGPGTRLTVL.

The CDR3 loop is CATSEDRGGTEAFF. CDR3 bases: TGTGCCACCAGTGAGGACAGGGGGGGAACTGAAGCTTTCTTT. The chain is built from TRBV24-1 and TRBJ1-1; 10 nucleotides agree with TRBD1. Germline V gene data show CDR1 as KGHDR and CDR2 as SFDVKD. V lost 4 bases to trimming and J lost 5 bases; unmatched junction nucleotides: 3. The CDR3 spans 14 residues.

A few counts support this clone. CDR3 nucleotide sequence: TGTGCCAGCAGCGTAGACCTCAATCAGCCCCAGCATTTT. It specifies CASSVDLNQPQHF. The genes are TRBV9 and TRBJ1-5; D not certain. The CDR3 spans 13 residues. Trimming removed 0 bases at V and 3 bases at J, with 4 bases between. CDR1 and CDR2 from the germline V gene are SGDLS and YYNGEE.

The chain employs TRBV25-1 and TRBJ1-2, with D maybe TRBD1 (6 bases). V was cut by 7 bases and J by 2 bases, with 11 bases left in between. Germline loops: CDR1 MGHDK, CDR2 SYGVNS. The CDR3 totals 13 residues. As DNA, the CDR3 is TGTGCCAGCAAGAGGGGGGCAAACTATGGCTACACCTTC. Its translation: CASKRGANYGYTF.

This rearrangement joins TRBV6-5 to TRBJ1-1; D gene uncertain. V lost 5 bases to trimming and J lost 0 bases, with 10 bases between them. Germline loops: CDR1 MNHEY, CDR2 SVGAGI. The CDR3 has 14 amino acids. CDR3: CASSRTSMNTEAFF. The CDR3 bases are TGTGCCAGCAGTCGAACGAGTATGAACACTGAAGCTTTCTTT.

This clone was recorded only once. This sequence joins TRBV5-1 and TRBJ2-2, with TRBD1 as a possible D gene (6 bases). Germline V CDR1 and CDR2: SGHRS, YFSETQ. The CDR3 is 16 amino acids. V dropped 4 bases and J dropped 4 bases, with 17 bases sitting between them. CDR3 in amino acids: CASSPIGGPSTGELFF. CDR3 in DNA: TGCGCCAGCAGCCCGATAGGGGGACCAAGCACCGGGGAGCTGTTTTTT.

The chain has TRBV7-6 and TRBJ2-1, with a tentative D call TRBD1 (6 bases). Trimming stripped 5 bases from V and 4 bases from J, with 12 bases between. The CDR3 covers 14 residues. Looked up from germline, CDR1 is SGHVS and CDR2 is FNYEAQ. In DNA form, the CDR3 reads TGTGCCAGCAGCCGCCGGGACACATACAATGAGCAGTTCTTC. Its protein product is CASSRRDTYNEQFF.

This chain uses TRBV11-2 with TRBJ2-7; D might be TRBD1 (6 bases). Germline lookup yields CDR1 SGHAT and CDR2 FQNNGV. V was trimmed by 5 bases and J by 0 bases, leaving 11 bases between them. This CDR3 region has 14 residues. The CDR3 nucleotides read TGTGCCAGCAGCACTCGGACAGCCTCCTACGAGCAGTACGTC. This encodes CASSTRTASYEQYV.

The chain links TRBV12-5 to TRBJ1-5; D gene unclear. Germline CDR1 reads LGHNT; CDR2 reads FRNRAP. This CDR3 spans 17 amino acids. V lost 0 bases and J 0 bases, leaving 12 bases between the germline ends. For the CDR3, the DNA is TGTGCTAGTGGTTTGGTTTCGCCGGACGGTAGCAATCAGCCCCAGCATTTT. The encoded protein is CASGLVSPDGSNQPQHF.

This clone occurred once. The J gene is TRBJ2-3, the V gene TRBV6-2 or TRBV6-3; 9 bases agree with TRBD2. CDR1 MNHEY and CDR2 SVGEGT come from the germline V gene. The CDR3 is 18 amino acids. Trimming removed 6 bases from V and 2 bases from J; junction bases left unmatched: 15. The CDR3 sequence: CASSLRGQRGAFTDTQYF. CDR3 DNA: TGTGCCAGCAGCCTACGGGGCCAGCGGGGGGCTTTCACAGATACGCAGTATTTT.

This sequence joins TRBV6-5 and TRBJ1-6; 9 bases fit TRBD1. The CDR3 extends over 15 amino acids. After removal of 2 bases from V and 10 bases from J, the junction contained 6 bases not matched to a gene. Looked up from germline, CDR1 is MNHEY and CDR2 is SVGAGI. In nucleotides, the CDR3 is TGTGCCAGCAGTTACCGGGGACAGGGCGAATCACCCCTCCACTTT. It encodes CASSYRGQGESPLHF.

This clone appeared a single time. This sequence joins TRBV4-2 and TRBJ1-1; D perhaps matches TRBD1 (5 bases). The V end was cut by 3 bases, the J end by 1 base, with 12 bases between. In germline, CDR1 is LGHNA, CDR2 YNFKEQ. The CDR3 is 15 residues long. The CDR3 loop is CASSHSGTANTEAFF. The CDR3 nucleotides are TGTGCCAGCAGCCACTCCGGGACCGCGAACACTGAAGCTTTCTTT.

V usage is TRBV11-2 and J usage is TRBJ1-2; D is undetermined. Germline assignment: CDR1 SGHAT and CDR2 FQNNGV. The V and J ends lost 0 bases and 4 bases respectively, with 6 bases between them. The CDR3 totals 13 residues. CDR3 protein: CASSLDRTYGYTF. DNA of the CDR3: TGTGCCAGCAGCTTAGACAGGACCTATGGCTACACCTTC.

The chain combines TRBV3-1 (or the pseudogene TRBV3-2) with TRBJ1-2; D call uncertain. The germline gives CDR1 LGHDT, CDR2 YNNKEL (reference sequence). CDR3 length: 12 amino acids. The V gene lost 4 bases and the J gene lost 4 bases, with 7 bases spanning the gap. Here the CDR3 DNA reads TGTGCCAGCAGCCCCAACAGCTATGGCTACACCTTC. Protein: CASSPNSYGYTF.

The chain is built from TRBV7-2 and TRBJ1-5; possible D gene TRBD1, 5 bases. CDR3 length equals 15 residues. Germline V gene sequence: CDR1 SGHTA, CDR2 FQGNSA. With 3 bases removed from V and 4 bases from J, the gap between germline ends came to 13 bases. CDR3 residues: CASSLMQGLNQPQHF. CDR3 sequence (DNA): TGTGCCAGCAGCTTGATGCAGGGACTGAATCAGCCCCAGCATTTT.

This clone was counted a few times. This sequence joins TRBV7-2 and TRBJ2-1; no clear D gene. The germline gives CDR1 SGHTA, CDR2 FQGNSA. The CDR3 consists of 16 residues. Trimming removed 5 bases at V and 9 bases at J, with 23 bases between. CDR3 amino acids: CASSTFPGSVYGEQFF. CDR3 nucleotides: TGTGCCAGCAGCACCTTCCCGGGTTCCGTCTATGGTGAGCAGTTCTTC.

V usage is TRBV6-1 and J usage is TRBJ2-3; D gene unclear. CDR3 length: 15 amino acids. Germline loops: CDR1 MNHNS, CDR2 SASEGT. The ends were cut back, 0 bases at V and 9 bases at J, with 16 bases in the middle. CDR3: CASSEALQGTYTQYF. DNA of the CDR3: TGTGCCAGCAGTGAAGCGCTTCAAGGAACCTACACGCAGTATTTT.

This chain uses TRBV6-4 with TRBJ1-3; the D is unclear. CDR3 size: 14 residues. Germline CDR1 reads MRHNA; CDR2 reads SNTAGT. V lost 5 bases to trimming and J lost 0 bases, with 8 bases between them. The CDR3 sequence is CASSQSSSGNTIYF. The DNA for the CDR3 is TGTGCCAGCAGTCAATCCTCCTCTGGAAACACCATATATTTT.

This rearrangement joins TRBV7-9 to TRBJ1-6, with D perhaps TRBD1 (5 bases). CDR1 is SEHNR and CDR2 is FQNEAQ in the germline V gene (reference sequence). CDR3 length: 15 amino acids. Trimming shortened V by 5 bases and J by 5 bases, and 13 bases separated the two germline ends. The DNA for the CDR3 is TGTGCCAGCAGCCTGGGGACGTACAATAATTCACCCCTCCACTTT. This encodes CASSLGTYNNSPLHF.

This sequence joins TRBV24-1 and TRBJ2-2; D unresolved. Germline V gives CDR1 KGHDR, CDR2 SFDVKD. The V gene lost 1 base and the J gene lost 2 bases, with 10 bases spanning the gap. This CDR3 region has 16 residues. This chain's CDR3 is CATSDFRAINTGELFF. Here the CDR3 DNA reads TGTGCCACCAGTGATTTTAGGGCGATTAACACCGGGGAGCTGTTTTTT.

The V and J genes are TRBV9 and TRBJ2-3; D might be TRBD2 (6 bases). The length of the CDR3 is 16 residues. The germline V gene has CDR1 SGDLS and CDR2 YYNGEE. The V and J ends lost 0 bases and 6 bases respectively, with 17 bases between them. The CDR3 is CASSVDGGIEVDTQYF. Written as DNA, the CDR3 is TGTGCCAGCAGCGTAGATGGAGGGATCGAGGTGGATACGCAGTATTTT.

This clone was detected a few times. The chain is built from TRBV21-1 and TRBJ2-2. TRBV21-1 is a pseudogene. The length of the CDR3 is 17 residues. The CDR3 spells CASSKEGRPANTGELFF. In DNA form, the CDR3 reads TGTGCCAGCAGCAAAGAAGGCAGACCCGCGAACACCGGGGAGCTGTTTTTT.

The chain recombines TRBV6-4 with TRBJ1-1; the D gene is possibly TRBD1 (5 bases). CDR1 is MRHNA and CDR2 is SNTAGT in the germline V gene. V was clipped by 7 bases and J by 0 bases, with 12 bases between them. The CDR3 loop spans 14 amino acids. The DNA for the CDR3 is TGTGCCAGCACGGGGGGGGTCATGAACACTGAAGCTTTCTTT. Translation gives CASTGGVMNTEAFF.

This clone appeared a single time. The chain joins TRBV24-1 to TRBJ1-4; D is undetermined. Germline V gene lookup returns CDR1 KGHDR and CDR2 SFDVKD. The V end was cut by 8 bases, the J end by 7 bases, with 22 bases between. This CDR3 comprises 16 residues. DNA of the CDR3: TGTGCCACCACCAAGCCCTGGGAGGAGTTGAGTGAAAAACTGTTTTTT. It encodes CATTKPWEELSEKLFF.

The rearrangement joins TRBV5-1 to TRBJ1-2; maybe TRBD1 (5 bases). V was trimmed by 0 bases and J by 2 bases, leaving 11 bases between them. The CDR3 is made up of 15 amino acids. Germline V gene sequence: CDR1 SGHRS, CDR2 YFSETQ. CDR3 nucleotides: TGCGCCAGCAGCTTGGCGGCAGGGCCAAACTATGGCTACACCTTC. Amino acids: CASSLAAGPNYGYTF.

The gene calls are TRBV30 and TRBJ1-2; no reliable D call. CDR1 GTSNPN and CDR2 SVGIG come from the germline V gene (reference sequence). Trimming cost V 0 bases and J 8 bases, with 10 bases left between them. The CDR3 has 12 amino acids. The CDR3 coding sequence is TGTGCCTGGAGTGTAACCCCTGGGGGCTACACCTTC. Its protein is CAWSVTPGGYTF.